This TCR beta chain was observed in a study of blood T cell repertoires in COVID-19. Overall study: Samples came from the United States, Italy and Spain, spanning acute and convalescent COVID-19.

Original processing notes: Amplified reference gene primers provided the basis for estimating nucleated cell counts. Method: immunoSEQ multiplex PCR; TCRdb's copy keeps in-frame clones and lacks some. V and J calls and clone size follow that table, whereas D and trimming were derived from the DNA. The data show 150,000 to 200,000 clones, around 80% seen once. This CDR3 has 11 residues. Germline values: CDR1 MNHEY, CDR2 SMNVEV (reference sequence). V lost 10 bases, J lost 7 bases, and 5 bases stayed unmatched. This study enrolled people aged 18 to 89 from approximately 25 US geographic areas. The clonotype was recovered from a man in his fifties who had recovered from COVID-19. Sequencing used PBMCs or T cells enriched from blood (not recorded which). The chain employs TRBV27 and TRBJ2-3, with 7 bases fitting TRBD1. The DNA for the CDR3 is TGTGCCACTGTCAGGGGGAATACGCAGTATTTT. Encoded protein: CATVRGNTQYF.